The source of this T cell receptor (beta chain) is a study of T cell responses to AZD1222 COVID-19 vaccine. Findings and caveats of the study: Clonal diversity may have been underestimated, and the donors were mostly white British, with more females than males. Recipients of AZD1222 seropositive at baseline numbered only 6 or 7.

As regards this clone: What it binds is unknown.

Germline V gives CDR1 SGHDT, CDR2 YYEEEE. Trimming left V 2 bases short and J 8 bases short, with 10 bases between. The CDR3 runs 12 residues. Profiled with immunoSEQ multiplex PCR; TCRdb holds only in-frame clones, not every one. The sample has more than 100,000 clones, around 93% seen once; the top ten hold approximately 7.9%. The sequencing used peripheral blood, collected 28 days after the second AZD1222 dose. The TCR comes from an adult who received the AZD1222 COVID-19 vaccine. The genes are TRBV5-6 and TRBJ1-2; the D gene is possibly TRBD1 (5 bases). The CDR3 nucleotides read TGTGCCAGCAGCTTACCCCAGGGAGGCTACACCTTC. It specifies CASSLPQGGYTF.